The TCR beta chain under discussion was sequenced for a study of cytomegalovirus exposure and HLA in healthy donors. Study findings and constraints: Sequences of the TCR beta chain were said to predict the HLA-A and HLA-B alleles of most subjects accurately.

In the case of this clone: Its target is unknown.

A multiplex PCR was run with 60 Vbeta primers and 13 Jbeta primers. The method was immunoSEQ multiplex PCR; TCRdb's version includes in-frame clones alone and lacks a portion of them. The table gives roughly 77,000 clones; the top ten clones make up roughly 5% of it. The sequence was collected from a man aged 25-45 years in good health and CMV-seronegative. Sequences were obtained from PBMCs.

CDR3 protein: CASSMTGGGKETQYF. The CDR3 DNA reads TGTGCCAGTAGTATGACAGGGGGCGGGAAAGAGACCCAGTACTTC. The chain has TRBV19 and TRBJ2-5, with TRBD1 matching over 10 bases. Germline V gives CDR1 LNHDA, CDR2 SQIVND (reference sequence). The CDR3 runs 15 residues. V trimming: 3 bases; J trimming: 3 bases; junction bases outside the gene matches: 4.